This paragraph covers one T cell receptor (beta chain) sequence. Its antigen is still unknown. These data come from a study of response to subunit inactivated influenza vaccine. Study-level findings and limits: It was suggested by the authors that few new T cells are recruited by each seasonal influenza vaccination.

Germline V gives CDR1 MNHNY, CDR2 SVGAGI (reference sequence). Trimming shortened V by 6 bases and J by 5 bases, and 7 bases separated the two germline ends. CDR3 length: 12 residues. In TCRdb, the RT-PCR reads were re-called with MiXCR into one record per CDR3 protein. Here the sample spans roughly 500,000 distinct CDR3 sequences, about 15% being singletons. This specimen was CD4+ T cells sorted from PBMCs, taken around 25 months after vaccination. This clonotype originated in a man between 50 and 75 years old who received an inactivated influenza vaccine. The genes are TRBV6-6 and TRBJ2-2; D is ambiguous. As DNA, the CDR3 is TGTGCCAGCAGAGAAGGTACCGGGGAGCTGTTTTTT. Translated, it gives CASREGTGELFF.